This T cell receptor beta chain is from a study of T cells in Graves' hyperthyroidism and ophthalmopathy. Study background: Peripheral blood draws took place at initial diagnosis, ahead of any treatment.

This CDR3 has 14 amino acids. The V gene lost 2 bases and the J gene lost 2 bases, with 9 bases spanning the gap. Germline V lookup: CDR1 MDHEN, CDR2 SYDVKM. At least ten counts were recorded for this clonotype. The antigen is undetermined. General observations from the study: Also found in blood were most expanded thyroid clonotypes above 0.001.

Patients were aged 18 to 65, had disease duration under 2 months, and had newly diagnosed hyperthyroidism. RNA transcripts yielded amplified TCR beta CDR3 regions. HTBI primers were the set used in a first-round RT-PCR of the TCR CDR3. TCRdb analysed the multiplex PCR reads with MiXCR anew, one entry per CDR3 protein. The table lists about 360,000 distinct CDR3 sequences, 15% to 17% of them singletons, with about a quarter in the top ten. This chain joins TRBV28 and TRBJ2-5; no firm D call. This receptor was taken from a woman aged 18-29 years with Graves' hyperthyroidism that later progressed to Graves' ophthalmopathy. Sequencing used blood. CDR3 amino acids: CASSLPGRQETQYF. The CDR3 coding sequence is TGTGCCAGCAGTTTACCCGGGCGGCAAGAGACCCAGTACTTC.